The source of this T cell receptor (beta chain) is a study of shared clonotypes between healthy human individuals. V dropped 4 bases and J dropped 6 bases, with 7 bases sitting between them. Germline CDR1 reads MNHNY; CDR2 reads SVGAGI (reference sequence). The CDR3 extends over 11 amino acids. As for this clone: Its antigen remains unknown. Other DNA variants within this sample encode the same CDR3.

Sorted subsets were amplified in replicate PCRs using around 200 ng DNA, tens of thousands of T cell genomes. Clones were read by immunoSEQ multiplex PCR, and TCRdb kept only the in-frame ones, dropping some. The sample comprises about 1 million clones, about 70% of which are singletons, and around 1.5% rests with the top ten. The study, taken as a whole, reports: The study found about 5% of naive CD4 clonotypes shared across a handful of donors. For sorted subsets, rarefaction showed incomplete sequencing despite large depth. Larger estimated richness was generally seen in naive subsets than in memory subsets.

The origin of this receptor is a man between 18 and 29 years old in good health. The J gene is TRBJ2-7, the V gene TRBV6-6; D remains unclear. The sample was memory CD4+ T cells sorted from blood. Specified subset: CD45RA-negative fraction. The CDR3 here is CASSSLVEQYF. The CDR3 coding sequence is TGTGCCAGCAGTTCCCTCGTCGAGCAGTACTTC.